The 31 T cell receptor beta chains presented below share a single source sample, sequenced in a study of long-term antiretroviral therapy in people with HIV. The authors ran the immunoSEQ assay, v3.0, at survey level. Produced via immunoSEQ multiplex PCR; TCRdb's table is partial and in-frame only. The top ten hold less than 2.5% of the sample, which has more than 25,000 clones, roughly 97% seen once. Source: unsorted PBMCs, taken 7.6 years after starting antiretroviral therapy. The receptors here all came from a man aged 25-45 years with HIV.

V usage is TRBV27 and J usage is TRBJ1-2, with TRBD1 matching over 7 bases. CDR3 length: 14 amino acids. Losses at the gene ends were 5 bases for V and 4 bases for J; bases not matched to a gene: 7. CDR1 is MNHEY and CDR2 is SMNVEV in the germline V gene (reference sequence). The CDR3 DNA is TGTGCCAGCAGTCCCAGGACAGGCTTCTATGGCTACACCTTC. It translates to CASSPRTGFYGYTF.

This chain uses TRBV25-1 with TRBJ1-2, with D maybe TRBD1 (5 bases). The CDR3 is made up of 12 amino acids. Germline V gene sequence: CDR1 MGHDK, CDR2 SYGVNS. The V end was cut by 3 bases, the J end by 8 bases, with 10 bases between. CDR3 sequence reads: CASSDQGDGYTF. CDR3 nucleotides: TGTGCCAGCAGTGACCAGGGTGACGGCTACACCTTC.

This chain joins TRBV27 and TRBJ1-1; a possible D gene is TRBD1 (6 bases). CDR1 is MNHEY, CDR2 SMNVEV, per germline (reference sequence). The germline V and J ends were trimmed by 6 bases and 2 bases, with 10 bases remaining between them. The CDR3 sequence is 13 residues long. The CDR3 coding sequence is TGTGCCAGCAGCTGGGACACCAACACTGAAGCTTTCTTT. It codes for CASSWDTNTEAFF.

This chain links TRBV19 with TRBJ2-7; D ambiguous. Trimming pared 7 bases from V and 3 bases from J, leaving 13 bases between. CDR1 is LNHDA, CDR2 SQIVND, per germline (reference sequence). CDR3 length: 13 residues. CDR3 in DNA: TGTGCCAGTAAGGCCGGCGGAGACTACGAGCAGTACTTC. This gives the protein CASKAGGDYEQYF. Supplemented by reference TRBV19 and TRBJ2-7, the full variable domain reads DGGITQSPKYLFRKEGQNVTLSCEQNLNHDAMYWYRQDPGQGLRLIYYSQIVNDFQKGDIAEGYSVSREKKESFPLTVTSAQKNPTAFYLCASKAGGDYEQYFGPGTRLTVT.

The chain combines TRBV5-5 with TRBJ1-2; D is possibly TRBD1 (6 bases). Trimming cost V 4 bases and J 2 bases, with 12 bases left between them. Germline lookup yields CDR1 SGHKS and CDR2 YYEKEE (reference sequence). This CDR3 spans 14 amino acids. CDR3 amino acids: CASSIQGRNYGYTF. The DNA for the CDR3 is TGTGCCAGCAGCATACAGGGTAGGAACTATGGCTACACCTTC.

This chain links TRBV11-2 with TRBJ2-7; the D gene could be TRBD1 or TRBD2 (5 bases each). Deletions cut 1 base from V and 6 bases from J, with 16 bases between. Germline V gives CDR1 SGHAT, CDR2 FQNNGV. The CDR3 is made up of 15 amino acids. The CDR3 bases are TGTGCCAGCAGCTTAGGGGGGAGTATCGCTACCGAGCAGTACTTC. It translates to CASSLGGSIATEQYF.

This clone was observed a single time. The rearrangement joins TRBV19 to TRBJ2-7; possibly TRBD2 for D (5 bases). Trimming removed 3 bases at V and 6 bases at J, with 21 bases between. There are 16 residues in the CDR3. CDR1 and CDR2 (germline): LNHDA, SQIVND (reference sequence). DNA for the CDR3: TGTGCCAGTAGTATTCAAGCGGCTCCTCCGTACGCCGAGCAGTACTTC. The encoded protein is CASSIQAAPPYAEQYF.

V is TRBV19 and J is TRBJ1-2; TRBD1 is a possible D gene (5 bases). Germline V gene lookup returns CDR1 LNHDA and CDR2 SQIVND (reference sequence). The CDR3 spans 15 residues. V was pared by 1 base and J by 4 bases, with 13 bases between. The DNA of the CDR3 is TGTGCCAGTAGTATAGGAACCGGGACGGCCTATGGCTACACCTTC. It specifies CASSIGTGTAYGYTF.

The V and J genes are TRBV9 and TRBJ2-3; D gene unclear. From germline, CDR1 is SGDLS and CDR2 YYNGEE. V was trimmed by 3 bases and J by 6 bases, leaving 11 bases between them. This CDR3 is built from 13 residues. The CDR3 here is CASSGVGRDTQYF. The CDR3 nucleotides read TGTGCCAGCAGCGGGGTCGGGCGGGATACGCAGTATTTT.

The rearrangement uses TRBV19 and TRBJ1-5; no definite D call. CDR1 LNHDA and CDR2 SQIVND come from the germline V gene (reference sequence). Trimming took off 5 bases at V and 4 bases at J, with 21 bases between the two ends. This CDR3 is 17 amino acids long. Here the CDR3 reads CASSLAVGLRRNQPQHF. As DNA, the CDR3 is TGTGCCAGTAGTCTGGCTGTTGGTTTGAGAAGAAATCAGCCCCAGCATTTT. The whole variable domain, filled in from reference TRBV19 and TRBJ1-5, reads DGGITQSPKYLFRKEGQNVTLSCEQNLNHDAMYWYRQDPGQGLRLIYYSQIVNDFQKGDIAEGYSVSREKKESFPLTVTSAQKNPTAFYLCASSLAVGLRRNQPQHFGDGTRLSIL.

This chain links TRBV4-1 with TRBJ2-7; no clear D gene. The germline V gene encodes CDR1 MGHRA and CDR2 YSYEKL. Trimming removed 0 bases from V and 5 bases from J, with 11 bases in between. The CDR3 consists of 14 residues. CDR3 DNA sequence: TGCGCCAGCAGCCAAGAAGGAAGGGCTAACGAGCAGTACTTC. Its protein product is CASSQEGRANEQYF.

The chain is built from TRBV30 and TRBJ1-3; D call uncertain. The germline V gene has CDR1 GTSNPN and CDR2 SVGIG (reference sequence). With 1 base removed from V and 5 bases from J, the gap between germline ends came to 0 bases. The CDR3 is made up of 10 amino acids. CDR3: CAWSGNTIYF. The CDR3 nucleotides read TGTGCCTGGAGTGGAAACACCATATATTTT.

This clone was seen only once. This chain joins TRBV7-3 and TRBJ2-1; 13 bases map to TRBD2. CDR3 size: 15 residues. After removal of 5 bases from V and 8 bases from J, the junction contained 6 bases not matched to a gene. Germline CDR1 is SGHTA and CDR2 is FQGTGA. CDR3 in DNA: TGTGCCAGCAGCGAGGGACTAGCGGGATTGCATGAGCAGTTCTTC. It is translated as CASSEGLAGLHEQFF.

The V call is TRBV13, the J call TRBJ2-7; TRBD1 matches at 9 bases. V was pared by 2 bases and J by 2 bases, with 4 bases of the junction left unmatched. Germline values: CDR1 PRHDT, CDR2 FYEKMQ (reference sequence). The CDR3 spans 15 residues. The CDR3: CASSLSGQGTYEQYF. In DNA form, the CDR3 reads TGTGCCAGCAGCTTATCGGGACAGGGAACCTACGAGCAGTACTTC.

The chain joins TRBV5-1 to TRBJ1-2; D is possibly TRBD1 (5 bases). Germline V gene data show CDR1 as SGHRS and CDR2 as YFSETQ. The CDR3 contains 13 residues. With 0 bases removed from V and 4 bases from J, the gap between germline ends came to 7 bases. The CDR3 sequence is CASSLGGSYGYTF. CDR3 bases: TGCGCCAGCAGCTTGGGGGGGAGCTATGGCTACACCTTC.

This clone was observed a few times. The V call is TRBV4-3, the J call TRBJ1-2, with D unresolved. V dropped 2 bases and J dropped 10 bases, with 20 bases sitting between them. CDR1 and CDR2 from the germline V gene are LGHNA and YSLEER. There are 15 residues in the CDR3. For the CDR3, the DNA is TGCGCCAGCAGCCAAAATATGAGGACCGTCGAGGCCTACACCTTC. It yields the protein CASSQNMRTVEAYTF.

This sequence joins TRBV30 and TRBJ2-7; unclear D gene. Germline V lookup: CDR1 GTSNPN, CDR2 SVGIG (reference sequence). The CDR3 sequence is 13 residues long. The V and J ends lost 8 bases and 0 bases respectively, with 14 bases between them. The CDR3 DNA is TGTGCCACGTCTTTTGGTAGCTCCTACGAGCAGTACTTC. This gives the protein CATSFGSSYEQYF.

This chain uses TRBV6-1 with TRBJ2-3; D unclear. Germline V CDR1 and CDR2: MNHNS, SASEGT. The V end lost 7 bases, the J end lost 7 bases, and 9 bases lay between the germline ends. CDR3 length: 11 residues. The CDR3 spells CASILGNTQYF. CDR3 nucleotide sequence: TGTGCCAGCATCCTAGGGAATACGCAGTATTTT.

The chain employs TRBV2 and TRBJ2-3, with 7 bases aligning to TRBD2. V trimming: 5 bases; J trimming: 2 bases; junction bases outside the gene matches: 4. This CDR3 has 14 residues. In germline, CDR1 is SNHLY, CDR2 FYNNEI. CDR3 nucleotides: TGTGCCAGCAGTCGGGAGGCTCACACAGATACGCAGTATTTT. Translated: CASSREAHTDTQYF.

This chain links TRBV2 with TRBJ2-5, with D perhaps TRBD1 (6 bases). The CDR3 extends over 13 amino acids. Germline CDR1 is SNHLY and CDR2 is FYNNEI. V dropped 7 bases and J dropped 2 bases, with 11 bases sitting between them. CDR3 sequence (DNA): TGTGCCAGCACCCAGGGGCGGCAAGAGACCCAGTACTTC. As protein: CASTQGRQETQYF.

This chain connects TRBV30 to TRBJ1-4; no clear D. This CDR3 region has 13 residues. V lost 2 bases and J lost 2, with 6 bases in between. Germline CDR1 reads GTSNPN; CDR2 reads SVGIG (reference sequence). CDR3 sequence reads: CAWSWGTNEKLFF. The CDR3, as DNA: TGTGCCTGGAGTTGGGGTACTAATGAAAAACTGTTTTTT.

This CDR3 is CASSREHGLKTQYF. Here the CDR3 DNA reads TGTGCCAGCAGCCGGGAGCACGGACTCAAGACCCAGTACTTC. This chain joins TRBV7-6 and TRBJ2-5; a weak D match, TRBD2 (6 bases). Germline values: CDR1 SGHVS, CDR2 FNYEAQ. The ends were cut back, 5 bases at V and 6 bases at J, with 16 bases in the middle. There are 14 residues in the CDR3.

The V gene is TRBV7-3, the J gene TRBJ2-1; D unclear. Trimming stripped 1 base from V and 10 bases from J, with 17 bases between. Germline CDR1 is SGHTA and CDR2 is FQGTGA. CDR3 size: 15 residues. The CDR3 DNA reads TGTGCCAGCAGCTTAATATCTATAGGGATCGGGGAGCAGTTCTTC. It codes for CASSLISIGIGEQFF.

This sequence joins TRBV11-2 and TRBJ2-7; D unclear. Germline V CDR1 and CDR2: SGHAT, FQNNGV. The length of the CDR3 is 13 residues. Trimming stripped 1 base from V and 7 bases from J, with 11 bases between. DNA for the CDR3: TGTGCCAGCAGCTTAGGTGTCGGTGGGGAGCAGTACTTC. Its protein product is CASSLGVGGEQYF.

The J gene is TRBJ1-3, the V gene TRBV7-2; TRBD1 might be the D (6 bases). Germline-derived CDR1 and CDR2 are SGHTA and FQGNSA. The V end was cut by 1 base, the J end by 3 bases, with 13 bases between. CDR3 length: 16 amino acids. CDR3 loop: CASSLEGGALGNTIYF. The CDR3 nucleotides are TGTGCCAGCAGCTTAGAGGGGGGGGCTCTTGGAAACACCATATATTTT.

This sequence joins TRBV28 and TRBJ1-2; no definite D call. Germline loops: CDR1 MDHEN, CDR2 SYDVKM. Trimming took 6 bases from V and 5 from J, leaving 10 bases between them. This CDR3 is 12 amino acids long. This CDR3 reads CASRGVGYGYTF. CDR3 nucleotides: TGTGCCAGCAGGGGAGTGGGGTATGGCTACACCTTC.

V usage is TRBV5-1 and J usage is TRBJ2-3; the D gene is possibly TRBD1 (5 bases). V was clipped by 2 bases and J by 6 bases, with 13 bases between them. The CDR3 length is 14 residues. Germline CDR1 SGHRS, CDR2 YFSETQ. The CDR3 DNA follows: TGCGCCAGCAGCTTAGGGGCTCGTGTGGATACGCAGTATTTT. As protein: CASSLGARVDTQYF.

CDR3 sequence: CASSQDSETGGNEKLFF. The CDR3 bases are TGCGCCAGCAGCCAAGATTCGGAGACAGGGGGGAATGAAAAACTGTTTTTT. The chain employs TRBV4-1 and TRBJ1-4; 9 positions agree with TRBD1. In germline, CDR1 is MGHRA, CDR2 YSYEKL. This CDR3 comprises 17 residues. J gave up 5 bases and V 0 bases, and 7 bases lay outside the gene matches.

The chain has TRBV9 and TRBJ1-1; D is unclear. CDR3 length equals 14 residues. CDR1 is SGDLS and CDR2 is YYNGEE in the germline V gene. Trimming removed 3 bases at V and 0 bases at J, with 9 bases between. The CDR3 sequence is CASSAREVNTEAFF. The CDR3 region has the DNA TGTGCCAGCAGCGCACGGGAGGTGAACACTGAAGCTTTCTTT.

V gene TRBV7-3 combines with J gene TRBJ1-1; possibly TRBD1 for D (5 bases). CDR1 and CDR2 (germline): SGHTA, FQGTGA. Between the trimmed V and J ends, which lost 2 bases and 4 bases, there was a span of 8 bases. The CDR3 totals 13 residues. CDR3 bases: TGTGCCAGCAGCTTAGGGGACCTCACTGAAGCTTTCTTT. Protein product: CASSLGDLTEAFF.

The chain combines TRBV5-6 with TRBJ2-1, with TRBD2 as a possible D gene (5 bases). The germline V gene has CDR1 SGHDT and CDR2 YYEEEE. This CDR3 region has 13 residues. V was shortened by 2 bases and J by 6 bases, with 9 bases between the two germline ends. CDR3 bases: TGTGCCAGCAGCTTAAGCGGCGGCAATGAGCAGTTCTTC. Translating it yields CASSLSGGNEQFF.